This T cell receptor beta chain emerged from a study of T cell responses to AZD1222 COVID-19 vaccine. Study outcomes and limitations: Unmutated variant regions reportedly attract nearly half of all spike-specific TCRs.

Using immunoSEQ multiplex PCR, the repertoire was profiled, and TCRdb retains in-frame clones only, with some absent. This sample has 150,000 to 200,000 clones, with about nine tenths found just once. For this clone: The target antigen is unknown.

The specimen was peripheral blood, collected on day 0 of AZD1222 vaccination. This TCR derives from an adult in good health.

The DNA of the CDR3 is TGTGCCAGCAGTAAACAGGGGGCTAGCAATCAGCCCCAGCATTTT. Amino acids: CASSKQGASNQPQHF. The chain recombines TRBV28 with TRBJ1-5; 9 bases align to TRBD1. The trim removed 5 bases at V and 0 bases at J, leaving 2 bases unmatched. Germline V gene data show CDR1 as MDHEN and CDR2 as SYDVKM. The CDR3 contains 15 residues.